The T cell receptor beta chain described here comes from a study of T cell responses to AZD1222 COVID-19 vaccine. Libraries were prepared by immunoSEQ multiplex PCR; TCRdb keeps only in-frame clonotypes and omits some of them. The top ten hold 40% to 55% of the sample, which has 100,000 or so clones, about 91% seen once. Points on this clone: Its antigen is unknown.

Second-dose intervals of approximately 4 or approximately 12 weeks were pooled. General study points: An increase in Spike-specific TCR breadth and depth was observed after two AZD1222 doses. The study identified only six AZD1222 recipients as seropositive at baseline.

Germline CDR1 reads GTSNPN; CDR2 reads SVGIG (reference sequence). This CDR3 is built from 13 residues. The V end lost 2 bases, the J end lost 4 bases, and 10 bases lay between the germline ends. The gene calls are TRBV30 and TRBJ2-3; no clear D. The sequence derives from an adult who received the AZD1222 COVID-19 vaccine. Here the sequenced sample was peripheral blood, taken 28 days after the second AZD1222 dose. This CDR3 is CAWSSLRPDTQYF. The CDR3, as DNA: TGTGCCTGGAGTTCCCTCCGGCCAGATACGCAGTATTTT.